A selection of T cell receptor beta chains follows, all from one sample in a study of shared clonotypes between healthy human individuals. Profiled with immunoSEQ multiplex PCR; TCRdb holds only in-frame clones, not every one. This table has over a million clones, roughly 96% appearing once. The specimen sequenced was naive CD4+ T cells sorted from blood. Receptors originate from a man between 25 and 39 years old in good health. CDR3s leave out the opening cysteine and the closing phenylalanine or tryptophan.

len	v_gene	j_gene	CDR3aa
18	TRBV10-3	TRBJ2-2	AISELLSLTSGSNTGELF
11	TRBV7-9	TRBJ2-7	ASTPGSSYEQY
18	TRBV18	TRBJ2-6	ASSPLSTSGLLSGANVLT
15	TRBV7-9	TRBJ1-5	ASSLVRTGGRNQPQH
12	TRBV7-9	TRBJ2-7	ASSLDVYSYEQY
13	TRBV7-3	TRBJ2-1	ASSFGGGPYNEQF
15	TRBV7-2	TRBJ2-1	ASSLAKGSIRSNEQF
14	TRBV19	TRBJ2-3	ASSIEPGVRTDTQY
14	TRBV6-4	TRBJ2-1	ASSGLAGGPYNEQF
14	TRBV5-6	TRBJ1-4	ASSPGQGVTNEKLF
14	TRBV4-1	TRBJ1-3	ASSQVGTGNGNTIY
14	TRBV19	TRBJ1-5	ASSLLLTGSYQPQH
13	TRBV5-6	TRBJ2-4	ASSKTGVAKNIQY
12	TRBV9	TRBJ2-7	ASSVTGAPYEQY
15	TRBV7-6	TRBJ1-3	ASSLAGGQLSGNTIY
13	TRBV10-3	TRBJ1-1	AISDSGQPNTEAF
13	TRBV19	TRBJ2-7	ASSIRGGTGIEQY
12	TRBV5-5	TRBJ1-1	ASSQDRGRNEAF
10	TRBV10-2	TRBJ1-1	ASKQGDTEAF
13	TRBV14	TRBJ2-1	ASSQDLLAGNEQF
17	TRBV5-1	TRBJ2-2	ASSSRLAGGPTNTGELF
13	TRBV6-1	TRBJ1-2	ASSDVPSGRAGYT
12	TRBV5-1	TRBJ2-3	ASSLRDTADTQY
11	TRBV15	TRBJ1-2	ATSSGTFYGYT
12	TRBV21-1	TRBJ2-5	ASSKNSWRETQY
14	TRBV27	TRBJ2-3	ASRPSGGMAWDTQY
10	TRBV7-9	TRBJ2-2	ASSLGQRELF
14	TRBV6-1	TRBJ2-7	ASSEELITGEDEQY
11	TRBV10-2	TRBJ2-7	ASEDREAYEQY
12	TRBV18	TRBJ1-2	ASSPGQQNYGYT
10	TRBV7-9	TRBJ2-3	ASSQRGDTQY
18	TRBV7-8	TRBJ2-6	ASTPSRLVISYSGANVLT
15	TRBV15	TRBJ1-2	ATSRDRGPSANYGYT
14	TRBV11-2	TRBJ1-2	ASSLIRRSTNYGYT
12	TRBV2	TRBJ2-3	ASKASGNTDTQY
12	TRBV9	TRBJ1-1	ASSPNSMNTEAF
12	TRBV10-3	TRBJ2-1	AISALAGGNEQF
11	TRBV28	TRBJ2-6	ASSHSGTNVLT
13	TRBV11-2	TRBJ1-4	ASSPRQGHNEKLF
14	TRBV11-2	TRBJ2-1	ASSTQSSVSYNEQF
13	TRBV5-4	TRBJ2-5	ASSFGTGTPKTQY
11	TRBV10-1	TRBJ2-3	ASSESLGVRQY
13	TRBV6-5	TRBJ2-7	ASTRPGQGAREQY
10	TRBV19	TRBJ2-7	ASGGTSNEQY
11	TRBV4-1	TRBJ2-1	ASSRDRGVPQF
13	TRBV5-1	TRBJ1-5	ASSLAGGRNQPQH
17	TRBV7-6	TRBJ2-3	ASRSGLAGTGGYLDTQY
12	TRBV15	TRBJ2-5	ATSSGDLRETQY
15	TRBV2	TRBJ2-7	ASSSPGLAGSSYEQY
9	TRBV30	TRBJ2-7	AWSGNYEQY
13	TRBV28	TRBJ2-1	ASSKRTSGYNEQF
11	TRBV6-5	TRBJ1-2	ASRPQGPGGYT
11	TRBV10-1	TRBJ2-3	ASSEPNRGTQY
14	TRBV7-7	TRBJ2-1	ASSLNSGGKGNEQF
15	TRBV19	TRBJ2-5	ASSIVRGSGTQETQY
13	TRBV9	TRBJ2-1	ASSPGTSSYNEQF
14	TRBV25-1	TRBJ2-7	ASSEFRTGGHYEQY
11	TRBV30	TRBJ2-5	AWSALQQGAQY
12	TRBV10-3	TRBJ1-1	AISETTGGTEAF